This is a list of T cell receptor beta chains from one sample in a study of regulatory dendritic cells for organ transplantation. TCRdb's copy holds only in-frame clones and misses some; the assay was immunoSEQ multiplex PCR. This sample has approximately 12,000 clones, with about 56% found just once. These receptors lack a known antigen. The sequencing sample was made of naive CD8+ T cells from blood cultured with dendritic cells. Receptor source: a human donor in good health. Both conserved end residues are part of each CDR3. The D gene is left open where the match is weak. Clone size is given for some rows only: seen once, a few or many times, or a class if the clone is expanded.

d_call,v_call,clone_size,j_call,cdr3_nt,cdr3_aa
-,TRBV11-2,few,TRBJ2-5,TGTGCCAGCAGCTTAGGCGAAGAGACCCAGTACTTC,CASSLGEETQYF
TRBD1,TRBV5-1,few,TRBJ2-3,TGCGCCAGCAGTCCGGAGAGGGGGCTGGGAGATACGCAGTATTTT,CASSPERGLGDTQYF
TRBD2,TRBV6-5,once,TRBJ2-3,TGTGCCAGCAGTTACACAGCGGGGGGGCCGACAGATACGCAGTATTTT,CASSYTAGGPTDTQYF
TRBD1,TRBV27,-,TRBJ1-2,TGTGCCAGCAGTTTATCGTCAGGGACAGGGAACGGCTACACCTTC,CASSLSSGTGNGYTF
TRBD2,TRBV11-3,-,TRBJ2-3,TGTGCCAGCAGCTTAGCCGGGGGGTTCACAGATACGCAGTATTTT,CASSLAGGFTDTQYF
-,TRBV7-9,-,TRBJ2-3,TGTGCCAGCAGCTTCGGGGTCGATACGCAGTATTTT,CASSFGVDTQYF
-,TRBV7-9,few,TRBJ1-3,TGTGCCAGCAGCTTAATGGACAGCTCTGGAAACACCATATATTTT,CASSLMDSSGNTIYF
-,TRBV2,-,TRBJ2-7,TGTGCCAGCAGTGGGCTAATGGGGGGCTACGAGCAGTACTTC,CASSGLMGGYEQYF
TRBD1,TRBV7-9,few,TRBJ2-7,TGTGCCAGCAGCGTGGGACAGGCCTACGAGCAGTACTTC,CASSVGQAYEQYF
TRBD1,TRBV4-3,-,TRBJ2-5,TGCGCCAGCAGCCAGGGATCCGGGACAGGGGAGACCCAGTACTTC,CASSQGSGTGETQYF
-,TRBV5-1,-,TRBJ2-1,TGCGCCAGCAGACTACGCTCCAGCTCTTACAATGAGCAGTTCTTC,CASRLRSSSYNEQFF
TRBD1,TRBV13,-,TRBJ2-7,TGTGCCAGCAGCTCCGAAATGGACAGGGGGCTCTACGAGCAGTACTTC,CASSSEMDRGLYEQYF
-,TRBV19,-,TRBJ2-3,TGTGCCAGTAGTCCAACTAGCACAGATACGCAGTATTTT,CASSPTSTDTQYF
-,TRBV7-3,once,TRBJ1-3,TGTGCCAGCAGCTACGGGAGCTCTGGAAACACCATATATTTT,CASSYGSSGNTIYF
TRBD2,TRBV27,-,TRBJ2-1,TGTGCCAGCAGAGAAGCGGGGGGGGGCAATGAGCAGTTCTTC,CASREAGGGNEQFF
-,TRBV6-5,-,TRBJ2-2,TGTGCCAGCAGTTCGCTGTCAGGGAACACCGGGGAGCTGTTTTTT,CASSSLSGNTGELFF
TRBD2,TRBV6-1,-,TRBJ2-1,TGTGCCAGCATCGCGGGGGACAATGAGCAGTTCTTC,CASIAGDNEQFF
TRBD1,TRBV5-6,-,TRBJ2-3,TGTGCCAGCAGCTTTGGGACAGCAAGCACAGATACGCAGTATTTT,CASSFGTASTDTQYF
-,TRBV2,-,TRBJ1-1,TGTGCCGGAACCGATACGGGGGTGAACACTGAAGCTTTCTTT,CAGTDTGVNTEAFF
-,TRBV6-5,-,TRBJ2-1,TGTGCCAGCAGTTCTCTCAGCTCCTACAATGAGCAGTTCTTC,CASSSLSSYNEQFF
-,TRBV5-4,few,TRBJ1-2,TGTGCCAGCAGCTTGAAGGGAGCCCACTATGGCTACACCTTC,CASSLKGAHYGYTF
TRBD1,TRBV18,-,TRBJ2-7,TGTGCCAGCTCCCCGACAGGGGGAGGATCCTACGAGCAGTACTTC,CASSPTGGGSYEQYF
-,TRBV9,few,TRBJ2-7,TGTGCCAGCAGCGTAGGAGGACGGGAAAGCTCCTACGAGCAGTACTTC,CASSVGGRESSYEQYF
TRBD1,TRBV7-8,few,TRBJ1-1,TGTGCCAGCAGCCTACCGGACAGGGAAGGTTGGACTGAAGCTTTCTTT,CASSLPDREGWTEAFF
-,TRBV13,-,TRBJ2-7,TGTGCCAGCAGCTCAGCAGGGCAGGGGCTACCCTACGAGCAGTACTTC,CASSSAGQGLPYEQYF
-,TRBV12-5,-,TRBJ2-1,TGTGCTAGTGGTTTTGCCCTAGCCTTAAGTAGTTATGAGCAGTTCTTC,CASGFALALSSYEQFF
-,TRBV2,-,TRBJ2-7,TGTGCCAGCAGTGGGGGGCACGAGCAGTACTTC,CASSGGHEQYF
TRBD2,TRBV10-3,-,TRBJ2-1,TGTGCCATCAAGCCTAGCGGGGGGCTCAATGAGCAGTTCTTC,CAIKPSGGLNEQFF
-,TRBV5-1,once,TRBJ2-7,TGCGCCAGCAGCTTGGGAGCGCGGGAGCAGTACTTC,CASSLGAREQYF
TRBD2,TRBV7-6,-,TRBJ2-2,TGTGCCAGCAGCTTGGGGGGGGAACTAGCGAACACCGGGGAGCTGTTTTTT,CASSLGGELANTGELFF
TRBD2,TRBV11-2,few,TRBJ2-7,TGTGCCAGCAGCTTAGGGGGAGGGCGGGAGCAGTACTTC,CASSLGGGREQYF
-,TRBV27,-,TRBJ2-7,TGTGCCAGCAGTAAGGGACACGGACTCTACGAGCAGTACTTC,CASSKGHGLYEQYF
TRBD2,TRBV7-9,-,TRBJ2-5,TGTGCCAGCAGCCCCCGGGTAGCGGGGCCGCAAGAGACCCAGTACTTC,CASSPRVAGPQETQYF
-,TRBV7-6,once,TRBJ2-7,TGTGCCAGCAGCCTCGAACTCGCCGTACCCTACGAGCAGTACTTC,CASSLELAVPYEQYF
-,TRBV7-9,-,TRBJ1-1,TGTGCCAGCAGCTCTACAGGAATGAACACTGAAGCTTTCTTT,CASSSTGMNTEAFF
TRBD2,TRBV28,-,TRBJ2-5,TGTGCCAGCAGCAACACCGGGACTAGCGGGGGGGCCGATCGAGAGACCCAGTACTTC,CASSNTGTSGGADRETQYF
-,TRBV25-1,-,TRBJ2-4,TGTGCCAGCAGTGAATACCCTACAGGGTGGTTC,CASSEYPTGWF
TRBD1,TRBV2,-,TRBJ1-5,TGTGCCAGCAGATCCGGGACAGGGCCCAATCAGCCCCAGCATTTT,CASRSGTGPNQPQHF
-,TRBV4-3,-,TRBJ2-7,TGCGCCAGCAGCCTTTTCGGGGGTCTGAGAGACGAGCAGTACTTC,CASSLFGGLRDEQYF
-,TRBV19,few,TRBJ1-1,TGTGCCAGTAGTACAAATCTGAACACTGAAGCTTTCTTT,CASSTNLNTEAFF
TRBD2,TRBV7-9,-,TRBJ2-7,TGTGCCAGCAGCTTCAGCCAGCGGGGCTACGAGCAGTACTTC,CASSFSQRGYEQYF
TRBD1,TRBV6-1,-,TRBJ1-5,TGTGCCAGCAGTGAGGGACAGGGGGAAGGCAATCAGCCCCAGCATTTT,CASSEGQGEGNQPQHF
-,TRBV29-1,-,TRBJ1-1,TGCAGCGACGGGACTTGGGAAGCTTTCTTT,CSDGTWEAFF
-,TRBV29-1,few,TRBJ1-2,TGCAGCGTTCGAGAATCCCAGGTCTATGGCTACACCTTC,CSVRESQVYGYTF
-,TRBV9,-,TRBJ1-3,TGTGCCAGCAGCGTCTACAGGGATGCTGGAAACACCATATATTTT,CASSVYRDAGNTIYF
TRBD1,TRBV4-3,-,TRBJ1-2,TGCGCCAGCAGCCAAGATGGCAGACAGGGGTCTTCCTATGGCTACACCTTC,CASSQDGRQGSSYGYTF
-,TRBV10-2,-,TRBJ1-2,TGCGCCAGCAGTGAATTCGAGAGGGATGGCTACACCTTC,CASSEFERDGYTF
-,TRBV7-2,-,TRBJ1-5,TGTGCCAGCAGCTTACGTACAGGGATCAATCAGCCCCAGCATTTT,CASSLRTGINQPQHF
TRBD1,TRBV7-9,-,TRBJ1-5,TGTGCCAGCAGCCAGGGGGCGACCCAGCCCCAGCATTTT,CASSQGATQPQHF
-,TRBV9,-,TRBJ2-7,TGTGCCAGCAGCGGCACAGGCATCCACGAGCAGTACTTC,CASSGTGIHEQYF
TRBD2,TRBV6-5,few,TRBJ2-1,TGTGCCAGCAGTTTTAGCGGGGGGGCCTCCTACAATGAGCAGTTCTTC,CASSFSGGASYNEQFF
TRBD1,TRBV7-6,-,TRBJ2-7,TGTGCCAGCAGCCCGGGGACAGTCAGCTACGAGCAGTACTTC,CASSPGTVSYEQYF
TRBD1,TRBV5-6,-,TRBJ1-1,TGTGCCAGCAGCCGGGGACAGAGCGAAGCTTTCTTT,CASSRGQSEAFF
TRBD2,TRBV5-4,-,TRBJ2-3,TGTGCCAGCAGCTTCGGACTAGCGGGGACTAGCACAGATACGCAGTATTTT,CASSFGLAGTSTDTQYF
-,TRBV7-9,-,TRBJ2-1,TGTGCCAGCAGCTTTTCAGGCGACCTGAACAATGAGCAGTTCTTC,CASSFSGDLNNEQFF
-,TRBV10-3,-,TRBJ1-2,TGTGCCATCAGTGAGCAGGGCCCTGGCTACACCTTC,CAISEQGPGYTF
-,TRBV2,-,TRBJ2-5,TGTGCCAGCAGCCCGGGACACCAGTACCAAGAGACCCAGTACTTC,CASSPGHQYQETQYF
TRBD1,TRBV19,-,TRBJ1-5,TGTGCCAGTAGTATAGATTACAGGGGGACTCAGCCCCAGCATTTT,CASSIDYRGTQPQHF
TRBD1,TRBV5-6,once,TRBJ2-1,TGTGCCAGCAGTCCCGGGACAGGGGCTGTTGATGAGCAGTTCTTC,CASSPGTGAVDEQFF
TRBD1,TRBV11-1,-,TRBJ1-1,TGTGCCAGCAGCCCGAACAGGGGGCCTACGAACACTGAAGCTTTCTTT,CASSPNRGPTNTEAFF